The rows below give T cell receptor beta chains drawn from one sample of a study of blood T cell repertoires in COVID-19. Data came from immunoSEQ multiplex PCR; TCRdb stores just in-frame clones and leaves some out. The sample contains under 350,000 clones, roughly 85% of which appear only once. The sample comprised peripheral blood. The receptors stem from a human donor in a cohort sampled during active COVID-19. Both conserved end residues are part of each CDR3. D genes are given only for firm matches. The size of a clone is reported for some rows only, either as once, few or many, or as a class for expanded clones.

d_gene,j_gene,abundance,v_gene,CDR3aa,CDR3nt
.,TRBJ2-1,.,TRBV20-1,CSAWSNEQFF,TGCAGTGCTTGGAGCAATGAGCAGTTCTTC
.,TRBJ1-2,many,TRBV9,CASSPSYGGDGYTF,TGTGCCAGCAGCCCTAGTTACGGGGGGGACGGCTACACCTTC
.,TRBJ2-3,.,TRBV30,CAWSRQQSDTQYF,TGTGCCTGGAGTAGACAGCAGTCAGATACGCAGTATTTT
.,TRBJ2-3,once,TRBV5-1,CASSLELASTDTQYF,TGCGCCAGCAGCTTGGAACTAGCAAGCACAGATACGCAGTATTTT
TRBD1,TRBJ1-2,.,TRBV9,CASSGPGQGVGGYTF,TGTGCCAGCAGCGGGCCGGGACAGGGAGTAGGAGGCTACACCTTC
TRBD2,TRBJ2-2,few,TRBV14,CASSPLGAGDTPGELFF,TGTGCCAGCAGCCCCCTCGGCGCGGGGGATACGCCCGGGGAGCTGTTTTTT
TRBD1,TRBJ1-3,.,TRBV19,CARPRTGPLSGNTIYF,TGTGCCAGACCCCGGACAGGGCCCCTCTCTGGAAACACCATATATTTT
TRBD1,TRBJ1-2,.,TRBV29-1,CSVSLRDRGAYGYTF,TGCAGCGTTTCCCTCCGGGACAGGGGTGCCTATGGCTACACCTTC
.,TRBJ2-3,.,TRBV19,CASSILDGGLMDTQYF,TGTGCCAGTAGTATTCTTGATGGAGGATTGATGGATACGCAGTATTTT
.,TRBJ1-5,few,TRBV10-2,CASSEARGLGQPQHF,TGCGCCAGCAGTGAAGCCAGGGGATTAGGTCAGCCCCAGCATTTT
TRBD1,TRBJ1-5,few,TRBV12-5,CASGKYQGQGIRPQHF,TGTGCTAGTGGCAAGTACCAAGGACAGGGCATTAGGCCCCAGCATTTT
.,TRBJ2-5,.,TRBV19,CASREPARETQYF,TGTGCCAGTAGGGAACCCGCCAGGGAGACCCAGTACTTC
.,TRBJ1-2,.,TRBV30,CAWSRSSGGYTF,TGTGCCTGGAGTCGATCCTCAGGGGGCTACACCTTC
.,TRBJ1-2,.,TRBV12-5,CASGILQGSPNYGYTF,TGTGCTAGTGGGATTCTCCAGGGAAGCCCTAACTATGGCTACACCTTC
.,TRBJ2-1,.,TRBV4-1,CASSRRNNEQFF,TGCGCCAGCAGTCGGAGGAACAATGAGCAGTTCTTC
.,TRBJ2-1,.,TRBV5-4,CASSYDRSSYNEQFF,TGTGCCAGCAGCTACGACAGATCCTCCTACAATGAGCAGTTCTTC
TRBD1,TRBJ1-6,.,TRBV19,CASSIYQGEKNSPLHF,TGTGCCAGTAGTATATACCAGGGGGAGAAAAATTCACCCCTCCACTTT
.,TRBJ1-2,.,TRBV7-9,CASSLVGTANYGYTF,TGTGCCAGCAGCTTAGTAGGTACAGCTAACTATGGCTACACCTTC
TRBD1,TRBJ1-1,.,TRBV5-5,CASSLDRGRGAFF,TGTGCCAGCAGCCTGGACAGGGGGCGCGGAGCTTTCTTT
.,TRBJ1-4,.,TRBV2,CASKRGNEKLFF,TGTGCCAGCAAGCGTGGTAATGAAAAACTGTTTTTT
.,TRBJ2-5,.,TRBV7-8,CASSLLRETQYF,TGTGCCAGCAGCCTCCTGAGAGAGACCCAGTACTTC
TRBD1,TRBJ2-5,.,TRBV11-2,CASSHDRGTQYF,TGTGCCAGCAGCCACGACAGGGGGACCCAGTACTTC
.,TRBJ1-5,.,TRBV6-5,CASSPRGDQPQHF,TGTGCCAGCAGTCCCCGGGGGGACCAGCCCCAGCATTTT
TRBD2,TRBJ2-7,.,TRBV13,CASSSRLAGGSSYEQYF,TGTGCCAGCAGCTCCCGACTAGCGGGGGGGAGCTCCTACGAGCAGTACTTC
.,TRBJ1-5,.,TRBV30,CAWSIRSQPQHF,TGTGCCTGGAGTATTAGAAGTCAGCCCCAGCATTTT
.,TRBJ2-7,few,TRBV6-1,CASSDAAANTYEQYF,TGTGCCAGCAGTGACGCTGCGGCGAACACCTACGAGCAGTACTTC
TRBD1,TRBJ1-5,.,TRBV25-1,CASSDDGTGGFGNQPQHF,TGTGCCAGCAGTGATGACGGGACAGGGGGCTTCGGCAATCAGCCCCAGCATTTT
.,TRBJ1-6,.,TRBV14,CASSQGQSMPLHF,TGTGCCAGCAGCCAAGGACAATCCATGCCCCTCCACTTT
TRBD1,TRBJ1-2,.,TRBV19,CASSKQGAGYGYTF,TGTGCCAGTAGTAAACAGGGGGCTGGCTATGGCTACACCTTC
.,TRBJ1-2,once,TRBV27,CASSLSRGSYGYTF,TGTGCCAGCAGTTTATCTCGGGGTAGCTATGGCTACACCTTC
.,TRBJ2-7,.,TRBV21-1,CASSKRAGTGEWNEQYF,TGTGCCAGCAGCAAAAGGGCCGGGACAGGGGAATGGAACGAGCAGTACTTC